This T cell receptor (beta chain) came from a study of blood T cell repertoires in COVID-19. Using immunoSEQ multiplex PCR, the repertoire was profiled, and TCRdb retains in-frame clones only, with some absent. The data show 200,000 to 250,000 clones, with 89% seen just once and around 6% held by the top ten. CDR3 length: 17 amino acids. Unmatched junction bases numbered 13, after V lost 6 bases and J lost 6 bases. The germline CDR1 and CDR2 sequences are SGDLS and YYNGEE. This chain connects TRBV9 to TRBJ2-3, with 13 positions matching TRBD2. The clonotype comes from a man aged 55-75 years who had recovered from COVID-19. Sequencing was performed on peripheral blood. In DNA form, the CDR3 reads TGTGCCAGCACCCGTAGGGGACTAGCGGGGACCATGGATACGCAGTATTTT. Translation gives CASTRRGLAGTMDTQYF.